This T cell receptor beta chain originates from a study of tissue T cells after allogeneic stem cell transplantation. Worth noting for this clone: Gene labels here are mouse ones. The read gets to within 1 residue of the CDR3 end, and the germline J gene fills in the rest.

Time point: mouse harvest day 14 after allogeneic transplant. Tail vein injection delivered 10^7 T-cell-depleted bone marrow cells and 10^6 splenic CD5+ T cells. CDR3 sequences, V/J genes, frequencies and template counts came from survey-depth TCRbeta sequencing. Here immunoSEQ multiplex PCR was the method, and the copy in TCRdb shows in-frame clones only, minus some. The sample yields roughly 8,600 clones, around 33% seen once. Trimming took off 1 base at V and 1 base at J, with 5 bases between the two ends. CDR3 length equals 13 residues. The germline CDR1 and CDR2 sequences are SNHLY and FYNGKV (reference sequence).

The source is a female BALB/c mouse given C57BL/6 T cells with graft-versus-host disease after an allogeneic hematopoietic cell transplant. This chain connects TRBV3 to TRBJ2-7; perhaps TRBD1 as D (5 bases). What was sequenced was skin. CDR3 DNA, as far as it was read: TGTGCCAGCAGCTTAGACAGGTCCTATGAACAGTAC. Amino acids: CASSLDRSYEQY. The CDR3 in full is CASSLDRSYEQYF.